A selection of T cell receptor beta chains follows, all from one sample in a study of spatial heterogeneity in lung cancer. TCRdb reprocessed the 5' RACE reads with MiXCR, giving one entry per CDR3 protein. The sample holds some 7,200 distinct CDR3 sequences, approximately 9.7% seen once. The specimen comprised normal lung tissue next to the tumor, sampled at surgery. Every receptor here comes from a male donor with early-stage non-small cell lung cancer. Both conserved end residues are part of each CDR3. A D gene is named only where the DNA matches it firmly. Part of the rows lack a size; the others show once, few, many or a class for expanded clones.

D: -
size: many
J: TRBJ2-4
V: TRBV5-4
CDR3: CASSLRGGPAKNIQYF
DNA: TGTGCCAGCAGCTTGAGGGGCGGGCCAGCCAAAAACATTCAGTACTTC

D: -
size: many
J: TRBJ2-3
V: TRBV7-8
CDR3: CASSLAREFADTQYF
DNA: TGTGCCAGCAGCTTAGCCAGGGAATTCGCAGATACGCAGTATTTT

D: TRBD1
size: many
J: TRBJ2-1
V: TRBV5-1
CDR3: CASKSDRGGSEQFF
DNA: TGCGCCAGCAAGTCGGACAGGGGAGGGAGTGAGCAGTTCTTC

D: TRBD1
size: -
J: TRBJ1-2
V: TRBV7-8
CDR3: CASSSLGQGEYGYTF
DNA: TGTGCCAGCAGTTCCCTCGGACAGGGAGAGTATGGCTACACCTTC

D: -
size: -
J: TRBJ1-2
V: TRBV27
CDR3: CASGVTTSYYGYTF
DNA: TGTGCCAGTGGGGTTACTACTTCCTACTATGGCTACACCTTC

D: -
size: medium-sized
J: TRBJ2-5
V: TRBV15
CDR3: CATSPGGALVTQYF
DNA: TGTGCCACCAGCCCCGGCGGGGCCCTGGTTACCCAGTACTTC

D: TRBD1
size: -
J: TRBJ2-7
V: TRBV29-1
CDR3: CSALGQGAYEQYF
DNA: TGCAGCGCCCTGGGACAGGGCGCCTACGAGCAGTACTTC

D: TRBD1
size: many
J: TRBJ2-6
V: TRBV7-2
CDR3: CASSGTGSLSGANVLTF
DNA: TGTGCCAGCAGTGGGACAGGGTCCCTCTCTGGGGCCAACGTCCTGACTTTC

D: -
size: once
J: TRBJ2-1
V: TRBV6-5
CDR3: CASSPLGTGSYNEQFF
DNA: TGTGCCAGCAGTCCACTCGGGACCGGCTCCTACAATGAGCAGTTCTTC

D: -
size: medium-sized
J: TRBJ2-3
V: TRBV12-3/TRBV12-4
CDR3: CASSTDLLKGDF
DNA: TGTGCCAGCAGTACGGACCTTTTGAAAGGGGATTTT